This T cell receptor beta chain was sequenced for a study of human T cells and chemical hapten exposure. Study background: Variability of per-sample TCR yields stemmed mainly from small differences in pooled library volume. General observations from the study: Unchanged with DPC sensitization were TCRs above 1 in 1000 frequency. Alopecia was present in the donors, so their immune response may differ from healthy people's.

Per the study methods: From roughly 23,000 to 700,000 TCRs were found per sample, with a median of approximately 96,000. TCRdb re-derived calls from the RACE reads in MiXCR, one entry per CDR3 protein. V and J calls and clone size were set by TCRdb, not the authors. The repertoire consists of around 300,000 distinct CDR3 sequences, with roughly 6.9% occurring once and the leading ten covering less than 10%. Stated time point: patch test 1, 2 weeks after DPC sensitization. Treatment meaning: therapeutic diphenylcyclopropenone sensitization with weekly scalp DPC. This clonotype was seen only a few times. The antigen is not known. V dropped 1 base and J dropped 8 bases, with 17 bases sitting between them. Per germline, CDR1 LNHNV and CDR2 YYDKDF (reference sequence). The CDR3 contains 15 residues.

The rearrangement links TRBV15 to TRBJ1-2; D is possibly TRBD1 (6 bases). This specimen was whole blood, taken in connection with sensitization to the hapten diphenylcyclopropenone (DPC). The clonotype comes from a woman aged 18 to 35 with alopecia areata. Some clones in this sample may be carry-over from other donors' samples. CDR3 nucleotide sequence: TGTGCCACCAGCAGAGGGGCAGGGGATTCCTACGGCTACACCTTC. Protein: CATSRGAGDSYGYTF.